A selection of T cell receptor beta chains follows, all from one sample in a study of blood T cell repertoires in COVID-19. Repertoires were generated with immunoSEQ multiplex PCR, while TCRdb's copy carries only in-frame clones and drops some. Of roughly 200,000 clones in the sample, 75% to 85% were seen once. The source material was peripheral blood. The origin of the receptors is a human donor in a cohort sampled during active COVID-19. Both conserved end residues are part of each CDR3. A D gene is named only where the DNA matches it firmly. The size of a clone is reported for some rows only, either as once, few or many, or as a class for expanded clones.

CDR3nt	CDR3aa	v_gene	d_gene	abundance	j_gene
TGTGCCAGCTCACCTCGGACTAGCGCAACTAGCACAGATACGCAGTATTTT	CASSPRTSATSTDTQYF	TRBV18	TRBD2	NA	TRBJ2-3
TGTGCCAGCAGCTCACGGGAGGGCGAGCAGTTCTTC	CASSSREGEQFF	TRBV9	TRBD2	NA	TRBJ2-1
TGTGCCAGCAGCCAAGAAAGACTAGCGGGTTGGGGTGAGCAGTTCTTC	CASSQERLAGWGEQFF	TRBV3-1/TRBV3-2	TRBD2	NA	TRBJ2-1
TGCGCCAGCAGCCGAGCCGGGACAGGGGTCTATGGCTACACCTTC	CASSRAGTGVYGYTF	TRBV4-1	TRBD1	NA	TRBJ1-2
TGTGCCAGCAGGGGGAGGCAGCCTCCTAACTATGGCTACACCTTC	CASRGRQPPNYGYTF	TRBV28	NA	NA	TRBJ1-2
TGTGCCAGCAGAGCGGCAGAGGGCGAGGCTTTCTTT	CASRAAEGEAFF	TRBV4-2	NA	NA	TRBJ1-1
TGTGCCAGCACCCGCTATGGTCCCTATGGCTACACCTTC	CASTRYGPYGYTF	TRBV14	NA	NA	TRBJ1-2
TGTGCCAGTAGGACCACAGGGGCGCGGTACAATGAGCAGTTCTTC	CASRTTGARYNEQFF	TRBV19	TRBD1	NA	TRBJ2-1
TGTGCCAGCAGCTTCCGACTAGCGCAGGGGAATGAGCAGTTCTTC	CASSFRLAQGNEQFF	TRBV5-6	TRBD2	NA	TRBJ2-1
TGTGCCAGTAGTATCACGTCTTTCGGGGACTACGAGCAGTACTTC	CASSITSFGDYEQYF	TRBV19	NA	NA	TRBJ2-7
TGCGCCAGCAGCTTGAGGGGCTCCTACAATGAGCAGTTCTTC	CASSLRGSYNEQFF	TRBV5-1	NA	NA	TRBJ2-1
TGCGCCAGCAGCCAGGGGCCTAGCGGGAGGCCCTCCTACGAGCAGTACTTC	CASSQGPSGRPSYEQYF	TRBV4-1	TRBD2	NA	TRBJ2-7
TGTGCCTGGAGTGTCGGTCCGGAGGGTCAGCCCCAGCATTTT	CAWSVGPEGQPQHF	TRBV30	NA	NA	TRBJ1-5
TGCGCCAGCAGCCAAGGCCTGGCTCTAGCGGGAGTCGAGCAGTACTTC	CASSQGLALAGVEQYF	TRBV4-1	TRBD2	NA	TRBJ2-7
TGTGCCAGCAGGGAAAACCGCCCGGGCACCGGGGAGCTGTTTTTT	CASRENRPGTGELFF	TRBV27	NA	once	TRBJ2-2
TGTGCCAGCAGTCTTGACAGGCGCGTGGATACGCAGTATTTT	CASSLDRRVDTQYF	TRBV14	NA	NA	TRBJ2-3
TGCGCCAGCGGACTAGCGGGAGCCGGTGTCACCGGGGAGCTGTTTTTT	CASGLAGAGVTGELFF	TRBV5-1	TRBD2	NA	TRBJ2-2
TGTGCCAGCAGCCTGGGGGCAGGGGGTGGCTACACCTTC	CASSLGAGGGYTF	TRBV7-9	TRBD1	NA	TRBJ1-2
TGTGCCAGCAGCCAAAGTGACCAGGGGGAGCAGTACTTC	CASSQSDQGEQYF	TRBV3-1/TRBV3-2	NA	NA	TRBJ2-7
TGTGCCAGCAGTTTGCGTAATCAGCCCCAGCATTTT	CASSLRNQPQHF	TRBV12-3/TRBV12-4	NA	NA	TRBJ1-5
TGTGCCAGCAGCGGAAGGACAGGGGGCGACTATGGCTACACCTTC	CASSGRTGGDYGYTF	TRBV9	TRBD1	once	TRBJ1-2
TGTGCCAGCAGTTTAATGGGTGACAGGGTTGGAGCTTTCTTT	CASSLMGDRVGAFF	TRBV28	TRBD1	NA	TRBJ1-1
TGTGCCAGCAGTTCCGGACTAGCGGGAGGGCTCGAGCAGTACTTC	CASSSGLAGGLEQYF	TRBV28	TRBD2	NA	TRBJ2-7
TGTGCCAGCAGTGAAAGTAAGGGACTGGAGGAAAAACTGTTTTTT	CASSESKGLEEKLFF	TRBV6-1	NA	NA	TRBJ1-4
TGCGCCAGCAGCACCCGACACGGTTCACCCCTCCACTTT	CASSTRHGSPLHF	TRBV4-1	NA	NA	TRBJ1-6
TGTGCCAGCAGCTCCACTAGCGGGAGTAGGACCGGGGAGCTGTTTTTT	CASSSTSGSRTGELFF	TRBV7-6	TRBD2	few	TRBJ2-2
TGTGCCAGCAGTCTAGGGACTAGGAACTACGAGCAGTACTTC	CASSLGTRNYEQYF	TRBV28	TRBD2	NA	TRBJ2-7
TGTGTCAGAAGCTTAGGTGGGGTAGCGGGAGGCCGAAGCTCCTACAATGAGCAGTTCTTC	CVRSLGGVAGGRSSYNEQFF	TRBV7-5	NA	NA	TRBJ2-1
TGCGCCAGCAGCTCTTATGGCACCGGGACAGGGACCTACGAGCAGTACTTC	CASSSYGTGTGTYEQYF	TRBV5-1	TRBD1	NA	TRBJ2-7
TGTGCCAGCAGTTTAGGGCCCAATGAGCAGTTCTTC	CASSLGPNEQFF	TRBV28	NA	NA	TRBJ2-1
TGTGCCAGCAGCTTGGGGAGGGGAGGCGAAAAACTGTTTTTT	CASSLGRGGEKLFF	TRBV7-2	NA	many	TRBJ1-4
TGTGCCAGCAGTTTCCGACAGGGCGTAGCGGCTTTCTTT	CASSFRQGVAAFF	TRBV28	TRBD1	NA	TRBJ1-1
TGTGCCAGCAGTTACCGAAAGGACTACCAAGAGACCCAGTACTTC	CASSYRKDYQETQYF	TRBV6-5	NA	NA	TRBJ2-5
TGTGCCAGCAGTTTAGAACTAGCGGGAGGGCCCGCCGATGAGCAGTTCTTC	CASSLELAGGPADEQFF	TRBV28	TRBD2	NA	TRBJ2-1
TGTGCCAGCAAGAGCTCTGGAAACACCATATATTTT	CASKSSGNTIYF	TRBV19	NA	NA	TRBJ1-3
TGTGCCAGTAACTCACCGGGACAGGGGGCGCTTGGGGCCAACGTCCTGACTTTC	CASNSPGQGALGANVLTF	TRBV19	TRBD1	NA	TRBJ2-6
TGTGCCAGCAGTTACCACATTTTACGACAGCGCTCCTACGAGCAGTACTTC	CASSYHILRQRSYEQYF	TRBV6-2/TRBV6-3	NA	NA	TRBJ2-7
TGTGCCAGCAGCCCTCTAGGGACAGGCCCAATGGGGCTTCGGCAGCCCCAGCATTTT	CASSPLGTGPMGLRQPQHF	TRBV28	TRBD1	few	TRBJ1-5
TGTGCCATCAGTTTTGGCCAGGGTAGCTCCTACGAGCAGTACTTC	CAISFGQGSSYEQYF	TRBV10-3	NA	NA	TRBJ2-7
TGCGCCAGCAGCTCGCAGGGTTACGAGCAGTACTTC	CASSSQGYEQYF	TRBV5-1	NA	NA	TRBJ2-7
TGTGCCAGCAGACGCACAGGGTCCGGCACTGAAGCTTTCTTT	CASRRTGSGTEAFF	TRBV5-6	NA	NA	TRBJ1-1
TGTGCCAGCGGGCTCCGGGGGGAGCAGTACTTC	CASGLRGEQYF	TRBV19	NA	NA	TRBJ2-7
TGTGCCAGCAGATCCGGGGGATCCAATGAGCAGTTCTTC	CASRSGGSNEQFF	TRBV6-6	NA	NA	TRBJ2-1
TGTGCCAGCTCACCCCGAGCGCTAGCGGGAAGGAATGAGCAGTTCTTC	CASSPRALAGRNEQFF	TRBV18	TRBD2	many	TRBJ2-1
TGTGCCAGCAGACTGCGGGGCGGACAAGAGACCCAGTACTTC	CASRLRGGQETQYF	TRBV5-6	NA	NA	TRBJ2-5
TGTGCCAGCAGGCCGGGACAGGGGGCACCGAACACCGGGGAGCTGTTTTTT	CASRPGQGAPNTGELFF	TRBV6-4	TRBD1	NA	TRBJ2-2
TGTGCCAGCAGTCTACCCGGACTAGCGGGAGCTAGTTACAATGAGCAGTTCTTC	CASSLPGLAGASYNEQFF	TRBV7-8	TRBD2	NA	TRBJ2-1
TGTGCCAGTAGTATCCGAGGGGGCCGTTGGGGCACTGAAGCTTTCTTT	CASSIRGGRWGTEAFF	TRBV19	TRBD1	NA	TRBJ1-1
TGTGCCAGCAGTTTATCCCATCGACTAGCGGGAGGCTACGAGCAGTACTTC	CASSLSHRLAGGYEQYF	TRBV27	TRBD2	NA	TRBJ2-7
TGTGCCAGCAGCCAAGGGGGAGGGTTAAACATTCAGTACTTC	CASSQGGGLNIQYF	TRBV14	TRBD2	many	TRBJ2-4
TGCAGTGCTAGTCCACTTGGGAACACTGAAGCTTTCTTT	CSASPLGNTEAFF	TRBV20-1	NA	once	TRBJ1-1
TGTGCCGTACAGGGTATCCCCCGCGAGCAGTACTTC	CAVQGIPREQYF	TRBV30	NA	once	TRBJ2-7
TGTGCCAGCAGCCGCCGGGACAGGGCGAACATTCAGTACTTC	CASSRRDRANIQYF	TRBV3-1/TRBV3-2	TRBD1	NA	TRBJ2-4
TGTGCCAGCAGTTCACAGGGCCTTGGCGGCTACACCTTC	CASSSQGLGGYTF	TRBV27	NA	NA	TRBJ1-2
TGCGCCAGCAGCCCCATTCGCGCGAACACCGGGGAGCTGTTTTTT	CASSPIRANTGELFF	TRBV5-1	NA	NA	TRBJ2-2
TGCAGTGCTAGTCTGGGGCTAGCGGGAAACGAGCAGTACTTC	CSASLGLAGNEQYF	TRBV20-1	TRBD2	few	TRBJ2-7
TGTGCCAGCAGCCCTTCCCAAAGGACTGGATCCGCTGAAGCTTTCTTT	CASSPSQRTGSAEAFF	TRBV3-1/TRBV3-2	NA	NA	TRBJ1-1